The 14 T cell receptor beta chains presented below share a single source sample, sequenced in a study of blood T cell repertoires in COVID-19. Only in-frame clones appear in the TCRdb table, and some are missing; sequencing was by immunoSEQ multiplex PCR. The repertoire holds over 250,000 clones, with around 90% as singletons. Input material: PBMCs or T cells enriched from blood (not recorded which). The receptors come from a woman aged 30 to 39 who had recovered from COVID-19.

The sample holds a few counts of this clone. The V gene is TRBV28, the J gene TRBJ2-7; 9 bases map to TRBD1. The CDR3 consists of 19 residues. Germline V CDR1 and CDR2: MDHEN, SYDVKM. V dropped 3 bases and J dropped 2; count of bases not matched to a gene: 17. CDR3 in amino acids: CASSFSSAGQGIRPYEQYF. In DNA form, the CDR3 reads TGTGCCAGCAGTTTCTCTTCCGCGGGACAGGGTATACGACCCTACGAGCAGTACTTC.

The chain uses TRBV24-1 and TRBJ1-1; D is unclear. Trimming cost V 5 bases and J 5 bases, with 11 bases left between them. This CDR3 spans 13 amino acids. CDR1 and CDR2 from the germline V gene are KGHDR and SFDVKD. The CDR3 is CATSAGVWTEAFF. In nucleotides, the CDR3 is TGTGCCACCAGTGCCGGTGTTTGGACTGAAGCTTTCTTT.

V and J are TRBV5-4 and TRBJ2-1; 8 bases map to TRBD1. The CDR3 is made up of 16 amino acids. V gave up 1 base and J gave up 6 bases; unmatched junction bases: 9. The germline CDR1 and CDR2 sequences are SGHNT and YYREEE (reference sequence). In nucleotides, the CDR3 is TGTGCCAGCAGCTTGTCCCGGACAGGGTGGTTCAATGAGCAGTTCTTC. Translated: CASSLSRTGWFNEQFF.

J is TRBJ1-2 and V is TRBV24-1; D remains ambiguous. The ends were cut back, 4 bases at V and 6 bases at J, with 11 bases in the middle. The CDR3 covers 13 residues. Germline CDR1 and CDR2: KGHDR and SFDVKD. CDR3 sequence reads: CATSDANRDGYTF. The CDR3 DNA sequence: TGTGCCACCAGTGACGCAAACAGAGATGGCTACACCTTC.

The chain carries TRBV29-1 and TRBJ1-1, with no clear D. Looked up from germline, CDR1 is SQVTM and CDR2 is ANQGSEA. Trimming removed 4 bases at V and 0 bases at J, with 9 bases between. The CDR3 totals 13 residues. DNA of the CDR3: TGCAGCGTTGTGAGTCACCTGAACACTGAAGCTTTCTTT. It codes for CSVVSHLNTEAFF.

DNA of the CDR3: TGTGCCAGCAGCTTCGGACAGGGAGAGAATTCACCCCTCCACTTT. This encodes CASSFGQGENSPLHF. The chain employs TRBV7-3 and TRBJ1-6; 8 bases align to TRBD1. The CDR3 consists of 15 residues. CDR1 and CDR2 (germline): SGHTA, FQGTGA. Germline trimming cut 3 bases from V and 7 bases from J; bases unmatched to any gene: 5.

The chain has TRBV7-2 and TRBJ2-1; TRBD2 matches at 14 bases. The J segment lost 7 bases and the V segment lost 2 bases, leaving 4 bases of the junction unmatched. The germline V gene has CDR1 SGHTA and CDR2 FQGNSA. This CDR3 region has 16 residues. CDR3 nucleotide sequence: TGTGCCAGCAGCTTAAAGGGACTAGCGGGAGAGAATGAGCAGTTCTTC. Its protein is CASSLKGLAGENEQFF.

The J gene is TRBJ1-1, the V gene TRBV4-1; 7 bases line up with TRBD1. The V gene's germline CDR1 is MGHRA and CDR2 YSYEKL. The trim removed 2 bases at V and 4 bases at J, leaving 4 bases unmatched. The CDR3 runs 14 residues. The CDR3 here is CASSQLSGGTEAFF. Written as DNA, the CDR3 is TGCGCCAGCAGCCAATTATCAGGGGGCACTGAAGCTTTCTTT.

The V call is TRBV11-2, the J call TRBJ2-1; 12 bases are a match to TRBD2. The ends lost 1 base at V and 5 bases at J; junction bases unmatched: 3. The CDR3 length is 16 residues. Germline CDR1 and CDR2: SGHAT and FQNNGV. CDR3 region: CASSLAPSGRDNEQFF. DNA of the CDR3: TGTGCCAGCAGCTTAGCCCCTAGCGGGAGGGACAATGAGCAGTTCTTC.

This clone was seen only once. This chain connects TRBV29-1 to TRBJ2-3; 7 nucleotides align to TRBD1. This CDR3 spans 15 amino acids. V was pared by 6 bases and J by 0 bases, with 9 bases of the junction left unmatched. Per the germline V gene, CDR1 is SQVTM and CDR2 is ANQGSEA. CDR3 in amino acids: CSVGTVASSTDTQYF. The CDR3 DNA sequence: TGCAGCGTCGGGACAGTGGCTTCTAGCACAGATACGCAGTATTTT.

The chain uses TRBV24-1 and TRBJ2-5, with TRBD2 as a possible D gene (5 bases). This CDR3 has 16 residues. The germline V and J ends were trimmed by 9 bases and 2 bases, with 21 bases remaining between them. Germline V gene sequence: CDR1 KGHDR, CDR2 SFDVKD. The CDR3 is CATSTPTGGGQETQYF. CDR3 nucleotides: TGTGCCACCTCAACCCCTACTGGCGGAGGACAAGAGACCCAGTACTTC.

The V call is TRBV5-6, the J call TRBJ1-4, with D unclear. Trimming took 4 bases from V and 0 from J, leaving 16 bases between them. The CDR3 covers 17 residues. Germline values: CDR1 SGHDT, CDR2 YYEEEE. The CDR3, as DNA: TGTGCCAGCAGCCCGTACGACAAGTTTTCAACTAATGAAAAACTGTTTTTT. Translated: CASSPYDKFSTNEKLFF.

The chain employs TRBV6-2 or TRBV6-3 and TRBJ1-1; the D is unclear. CDR1 and CDR2 from the germline V gene are MNHEY and SVGEGT. Trimming stripped 2 bases from V and 6 bases from J, with 10 bases between. This CDR3 is 13 amino acids long. In nucleotides, the CDR3 is TGTGCCAGCAGTTACCCCCCACGGGCTGAAGCTTTCTTT. Its translation: CASSYPPRAEAFF.

The V gene is TRBV18, the J gene TRBJ2-7, with D maybe TRBD1 (6 bases). This CDR3 has 15 residues. Germline V gene sequence: CDR1 KGHSH, CDR2 LQKENI. The V end lost 2 bases, the J end lost 2 bases, and 13 bases lay between the germline ends. The CDR3 nucleotides are TGTGCCAGCTCACCAGGGGGCGATCCTCCCTACGAGCAGTACTTC. It is translated as CASSPGGDPPYEQYF. The variable domain in full, with the rest retrieved from reference TRBV18 and TRBJ2-7, is NAGVMQNPRHLVRRRGQEARLRCSPMKGHSHVYWYRQLPEEGLKFMVYLQKENIIDESGMPKERFSAEFPKEGPSILRIQQVVRGDSAAYFCASSPGGDPPYEQYFGPGTRLTVT.